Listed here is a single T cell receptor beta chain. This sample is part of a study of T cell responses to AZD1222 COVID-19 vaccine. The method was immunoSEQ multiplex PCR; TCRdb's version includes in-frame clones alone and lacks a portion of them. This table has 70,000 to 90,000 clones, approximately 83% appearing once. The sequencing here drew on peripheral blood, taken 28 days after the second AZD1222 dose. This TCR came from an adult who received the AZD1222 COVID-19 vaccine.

The CDR3 loop reads CASSLGTGGYNSPLHF. The DNA of the CDR3 is TGTGCCAGCAGCTTAGGGACAGGGGGTTATAATTCACCCCTCCACTTT. The chain combines TRBV7-6 with TRBJ1-6, with 10 bases that match TRBD1. Looked up from germline, CDR1 is SGHVS and CDR2 is FNYEAQ. CDR3 length: 16 residues. J gave up 4 bases and V 1 base, and 1 base lay outside the gene matches. The complete variable domain, with remaining parts taken from reference TRBV7-6 and TRBJ1-6, reads GAGVSQSPRYKVTKRGQDVALRCDPISGHVSLYWYRQALGQGPEFLTYFNYEAQQDKSGLPNDRFSAERPEGSISTLTIQRTEQRDSAMYRCASSLGTGGYNSPLHFGNGTRLTVT.